Here is one T cell receptor beta chain with its context. Its specificity is unknown. Sequenced material consisted of expressed TCRB transcripts (all of the isolated RNA was reverse transcribed). Naive, central memory and regulatory T cell samples produced a mean of roughly 3.9 million reads. Sequencing used immunoSEQ multiplex PCR; TCRdb keeps in-frame clones, though not all of them. This table holds around 330,000 clones, approximately 10% found once. The CDR3 extends over 13 amino acids. The germline V gene encodes CDR1 ENHRY and CDR2 SYGVKD. Deletions cut 6 bases from V and 2 bases from J, with 10 bases between. CD45RO/CCR7/CD25/CD127/CD95/CD27 separated CD4+ naive, central memory, regulatory and stem cell-like memory cells by sorting. These data come from a study of beta chain features in type 1 diabetes. Study outcomes and limitations: Within patients, naive, central memory and Treg TCRB repertoires seemed more similar than within healthy donors. Insertions were fewer and deletions more numerous at VDJ junctions in type 1 diabetes patients.

The source is a woman in her 30s in good health. Sequencing was done on a sample of naive CD4+ T cells from blood. The chain uses TRBV10-3 and TRBJ1-1, with D possibly being TRBD1 (5 bases). The CDR3 DNA sequence: TGTGCCATCAGACAGGTTGAAAACACTGAAGCTTTCTTT. Translating it yields CAIRQVENTEAFF.